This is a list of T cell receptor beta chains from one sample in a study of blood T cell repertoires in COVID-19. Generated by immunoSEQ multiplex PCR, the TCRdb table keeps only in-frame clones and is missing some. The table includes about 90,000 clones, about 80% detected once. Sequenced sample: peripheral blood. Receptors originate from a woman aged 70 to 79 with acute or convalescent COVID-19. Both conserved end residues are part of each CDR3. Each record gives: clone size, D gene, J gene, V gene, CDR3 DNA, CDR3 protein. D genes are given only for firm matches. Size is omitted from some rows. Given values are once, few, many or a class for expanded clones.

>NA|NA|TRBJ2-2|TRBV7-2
TGTGCCAGCAGCTTAGACGGTCGATCGACCGGGGAGCTGTTTTTT
CASSLDGRSTGELFF
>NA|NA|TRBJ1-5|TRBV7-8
TGTGCCAGCAGCACGTTTACAGGGAGTGGACAGCCCCAGCATTTT
CASSTFTGSGQPQHF
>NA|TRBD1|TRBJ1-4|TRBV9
TGTGCCAGCAGCCCGTCGACAGGGAGGTTGCTGTTTTTT
CASSPSTGRLLFF
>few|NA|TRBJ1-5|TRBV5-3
TGTGCCAGAAGCTTGGCCGGAGAGACAGTCGTTAATCAGCCCCAGCATTTT
CARSLAGETVVNQPQHF
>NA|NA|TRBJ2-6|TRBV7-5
TGTGTCAGAAGCGTCAGGGTTGATTACTCTGGGGCCAACGTCCTGACTTTC
CVRSVRVDYSGANVLTF
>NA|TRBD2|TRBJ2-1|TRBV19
TGTGCCAGTACCCCGACCCTACTAGCGGCATCCTACAATGAGCAGTTCTTC
CASTPTLLAASYNEQFF
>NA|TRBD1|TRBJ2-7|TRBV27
TGTGCCAGCAGATACGACAGGGATTTAAGCGAGCAGTACTTC
CASRYDRDLSEQYF
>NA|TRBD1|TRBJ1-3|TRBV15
TGTGCCACCAGCAGGCTTGGGACAGTTGGAAACACCATATATTTT
CATSRLGTVGNTIYF
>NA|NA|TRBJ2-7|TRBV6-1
TGTGCCAGCAGTGATTGGGTAGGGAGGACCTACGAGCAGTACTTC
CASSDWVGRTYEQYF
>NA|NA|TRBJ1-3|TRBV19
TGTGCCAGTAGTGGCGCGGGAGAGACAGTCTCTGGAAACACCATATATTTT
CASSGAGETVSGNTIYF
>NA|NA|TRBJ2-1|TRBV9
TGTGCCAGCAGCGTGGGGGCGGGTTACTACAATGAGCAGTTCTTC
CASSVGAGYYNEQFF
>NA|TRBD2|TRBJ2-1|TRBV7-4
TGTGCCAGCAGCTACGGACTAGCGGGAGGGCCGAGCTCCTACAATGAGCAGTTCTTC
CASSYGLAGGPSSYNEQFF
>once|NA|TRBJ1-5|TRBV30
TGTGCCTGGAGTGTAGGAGAGGGTCAGCCCCAGCATTTT
CAWSVGEGQPQHF
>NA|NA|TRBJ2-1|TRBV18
TGTGCCAGCTCACCGGGGGGGCCCTCCTACAATGAGCAGTTCTTC
CASSPGGPSYNEQFF
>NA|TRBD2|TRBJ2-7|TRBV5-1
TGCGCCAGCAGTCTAGCGGGGGGGATCTACGAGCAGTACTTC
CASSLAGGIYEQYF
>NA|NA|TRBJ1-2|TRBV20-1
TGCAGTGCTTTCTGGACAGCAGGCTACACCTTC
CSAFWTAGYTF
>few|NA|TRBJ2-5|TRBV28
TGTGCCAGCAGTTTACCTACCCGTAAGCAAGCCCAGTACTTC
CASSLPTRKQAQYF
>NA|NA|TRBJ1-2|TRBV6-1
TGTGCCAGCAGAGAACAGGGATCTCCTTCTAGGGGCTACACCTTC
CASREQGSPSRGYTF
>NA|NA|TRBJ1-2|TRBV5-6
TGTGCCAGCAGCTTGGTGGGACGCCCAGGGGTGAACTATGGCTACACCTTC
CASSLVGRPGVNYGYTF
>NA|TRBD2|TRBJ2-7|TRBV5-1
TGCGCCAGCAGCCAGAACGGACTAGCGGGAGGCGAGCAGTACTTC
CASSQNGLAGGEQYF
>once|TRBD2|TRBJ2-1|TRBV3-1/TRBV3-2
TGTGCCAGCAGCCAAGATGCGGTAGCGGGAGGGATTGAGCAGTTCTTC
CASSQDAVAGGIEQFF
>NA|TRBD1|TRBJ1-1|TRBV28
TGTGCCAGCAGTCCCCAGACAGGGATCGGCACTGAAGCTTTCTTT
CASSPQTGIGTEAFF
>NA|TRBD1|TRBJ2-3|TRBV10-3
TGTGCCACTGGGATACCGGGACAGAACACAGATACGCAGTATTTT
CATGIPGQNTDTQYF
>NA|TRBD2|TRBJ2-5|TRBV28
TGTGCCAGCAGTTCAGATAGCGGGGGAGAGACCCAGTACTTC
CASSSDSGGETQYF
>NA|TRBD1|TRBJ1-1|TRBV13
TGTGCCAGCAGCTTAGGTATTAAGACAGGGCTGGCTTTCTTT
CASSLGIKTGLAFF
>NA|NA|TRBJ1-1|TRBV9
TGTGCCAGCAGCCCTCACGGGGGGAACACTGAAGCTTTCTTT
CASSPHGGNTEAFF
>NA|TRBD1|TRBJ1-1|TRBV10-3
TGTGCCATCACCCAGACAGGGGAGTCAGGAGAGGGCACTGAAGCTTTCTTT
CAITQTGESGEGTEAFF
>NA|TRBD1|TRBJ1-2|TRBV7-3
TGTGCCAGCAGCTTATTCCCGGGGCAGGGGGCGGGTGGCTACACCTTC
CASSLFPGQGAGGYTF
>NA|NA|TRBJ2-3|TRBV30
TGTGCCTGGAGGGCCCCAGGATTTGGGACAGATACGCAGTATTTT
CAWRAPGFGTDTQYF
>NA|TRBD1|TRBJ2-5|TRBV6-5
TGTGCCAGCAGTAGGGACAGGGAAGAGACCCAGTACTTC
CASSRDREETQYF
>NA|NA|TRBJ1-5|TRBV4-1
TGCGCCAGCAGCCAAGAAGGGGTACGGCCCCAGCATTTT
CASSQEGVRPQHF
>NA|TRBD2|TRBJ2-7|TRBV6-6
TGTGCCAGCAGTTCTACGGGAGGGGCCTACGAGCAGTACTTC
CASSSTGGAYEQYF
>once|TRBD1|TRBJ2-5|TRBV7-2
TGTGCCAGCAGCTTAGACAGGGGGCCCCAAGAGACCCAGTACTTC
CASSLDRGPQETQYF
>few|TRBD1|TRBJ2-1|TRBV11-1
TGTGCCAGCAGCTTAGGGACAGGGGCTAAGAATGAGCAGTTCTTC
CASSLGTGAKNEQFF
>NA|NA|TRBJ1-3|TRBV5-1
TGCGCCAGCAGCTTGGCTTCGTCTGGAAACACCATATATTTT
CASSLASSGNTIYF
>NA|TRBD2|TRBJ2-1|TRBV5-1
TGCGCCAGCAGCTCGGGTGGGGCCCAGCGGGAGGTGTCCTACAATGAGCAGTTCTTC
CASSSGGAQREVSYNEQFF
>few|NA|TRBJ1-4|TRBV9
TGTGCCAGCAGCGTAGGGGAAGGGGCGCGTGAAAAACTGTTTTTT
CASSVGEGAREKLFF
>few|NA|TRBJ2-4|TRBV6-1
TGTGCCAGCAGTGAACCAAACAGGTTATTAGGGATAGCCAAAAACATTCAGTACTTC
CASSEPNRLLGIAKNIQYF
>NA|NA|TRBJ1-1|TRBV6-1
TGTGCCAGCAGTGAAGCGCGGTTAATTGAAGCTTTCTTT
CASSEARLIEAFF
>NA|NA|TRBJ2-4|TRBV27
TGTGCCAGCAGTGCGGGATCTGGAGCCAAAAACATTCAGTACTTC
CASSAGSGAKNIQYF
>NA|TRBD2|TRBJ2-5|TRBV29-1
TGCAGCGGATGCATGCGGGGGGGCCAAGAGACCCAGTACTTC
CSGCMRGGQETQYF
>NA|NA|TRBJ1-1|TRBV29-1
TGCAGCGTTGAAGTAGGGTACGGGGACACTGAAGCTTTCTTT
CSVEVGYGDTEAFF
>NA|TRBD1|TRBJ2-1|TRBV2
TGTGCCAGCATTCCGGGACAGGGGAACAATGAGCAGTTCTTC
CASIPGQGNNEQFF
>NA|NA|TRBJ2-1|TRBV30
TGTGCCTGGAGTGTAATCACTAGTCATTGGAATGAGCAGTTCTTC
CAWSVITSHWNEQFF
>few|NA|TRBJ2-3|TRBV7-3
TGTGCCAGCAGCTTAAGCGGAGCAGGGTCTAGCACAGATACGCAGTATTTT
CASSLSGAGSSTDTQYF